The sequence of this T cell receptor beta chain was determined in a study of identical twins. This clonotype occurred a few times. Its antigen is currently unknown. In germline, CDR1 is PRHDT, CDR2 FYEKMQ (reference sequence). V was clipped by 3 bases and J by 4 bases, with 10 bases between them. This CDR3 comprises 14 residues. Template switching introduced a universal primer site, and the cDNA bore unique molecular identifiers. TCRdb processed the 5' RACE reads anew with MiXCR; each CDR3 protein has one entry. The table records 310,000 or so distinct CDR3 sequences, about 8.1% of them present only once. Findings and limits, study-wide: Where beta out-of-frame sequences were concerned, excess twin sharing was weaker. Invariant MAIT and iNKT cells could partly confound zero-insertion analyses.

These sequences were also reported in another study, on yellow fever vaccine responses in identical twins.

The source of this sequence is a woman aged 18-35 years in good health. Sequencing used memory (CD45RO+) T cells sorted from blood. The V call is TRBV13, the J call TRBJ1-5, with D perhaps TRBD1 (5 bases). The chain's CDR3 is CASSLGDGNQPQHF. CDR3 coding DNA: TGTGCCAGCAGCTTGGGGGATGGAAATCAGCCCCAGCATTTT.